Here is one TCR beta chain with its context. The entry originates in a study of OX40 agonist ivuxolimab in advanced cancers. Profiling relied on immunoSEQ multiplex PCR, and the TCRdb table lists in-frame clones only, not all of them. The sample lists over 90,000 clones; around 87% were seen once. The length of the CDR3 is 17 residues. Germline trimming cut 6 bases from V and 3 bases from J; bases unmatched to any gene: 11. Germline CDR1 is LNHDA and CDR2 is SQIVND (reference sequence). The sample was CD4+ or CD8+ T cells sorted from blood, taken in a trial of the OX40 agonist ivuxolimab. The clonotype originates from an adult with an advanced solid tumor such as melanoma, head and neck, liver or kidney cancer. This rearrangement joins TRBV19 to TRBJ2-2; 9 bases agree with TRBD2. Written as DNA, the CDR3 is TGTGCCAGTAGAAATAGGGGTAGCGGGGGTGACACCGGGGAGCTGTTTTTT. Residues: CASRNRGSGGDTGELFF.